This T cell receptor beta chain is from a study of memory CD4+ T cells and cytomegalovirus serostatus (dated by TCRdb to about 2019). For the wider study: The cohort comprised roughly 35 healthy Belgian adults, 9 CMV seropositive and around 24 CMV seronegative. CD4+ memory TCRbeta repertoires of a Belgian cohort with known cytomegalovirus serostatus were sequenced in order to replicate a published TCR-based CMV serostatus classifier. General study outcomes and caveats: Only CD4+CD45RO+ memory cells were sequenced, unlike the original study, which covered naive and memory CD4+ and CD8+ populations. For CMV serostatus prediction, a median bootstrapped AUC of 0.95 was reached with the original framework, and a median bootstrapped AUC of about 0.89 was reached with a US-trained random forest. Among the 150 to 200 previously reported CMV-associated TCRbeta sequences, 65 to 85 showed up in the CD4+ memory repertoires, with each one found in between one and five individuals. The results were read as suggesting that the CMV-associated TCR signature is, for the most part, present in the CD4+ memory repertoire. On the Belgian cohort, the classifier built on the original framework reached a median bootstrapped AUC of 0.95, with a 95% CI of 0.76-1.00.

Single viable CD3+CD4+CD8-CD45RO+ cells were sorted as memory CD4+ T cells on a FACSAria II. CMV serostatus was determined with a Roche Elecsys assay detecting serum IgG against CMV pp150, pp28, p38 and p52. After the samples were thawed, total CD4+ T cells were enriched through positive selection using CD4 magnetic microbeads. The samples came from a different study that was designed specifically to examine the CD4+ T cell memory repertoire. Peripheral blood mononuclear cells were isolated and cryopreserved according to standard operating procedures, and serum was kept at -80 degrees C. Staining used CD3-PerCP (BW264/56), CD4-APC (RPA-T4), CD45RO-PE (UCHT1) and CD8-Pacific Orange (3B5) antibodies, with Sytox blue excluding non-viable cells. Genomic DNA was extracted from sorted cells with the Quick-DNA Microprep Kit. Amplification of TCRbeta DNA was done with the immunoSEQ hsTCRbeta kit, following the protocol from the manufacturer. TCRbeta libraries were sequenced on an Illumina MiSeq instrument. As for the authors' bioinformatics: After out-of-frame sequences were removed, some 2 million distinct TCRbeta sequences remained, averaging about 66,813 per individual. Two values were used to score each individual: the count of under 200 previously reported CMV-associated TCRbeta sequences and the total count of productive distinct TCRbeta sequences. A beta-binomial model was reimplemented in Python, and random forests from scikit-learn, run with default parameters, were trained on data from the US cohort. On the Belgian cohort, classifier performance was reported as the median AUC, along with percentile confidence intervals, across 10,000 bootstrap iterations. TCRdb's version of the immuneACCESS table is confined to in-frame rearrangements and falls short of the full clone set. An unresolved V gene accounts for under half of the shortfall where checked; the remainder is of unknown origin. The V and J calls and clone size were taken over from that table, and D and trimming were inferred from the DNA. In all, the sample holds about 39,000 clones, and 75% to 80% of those were seen once. The ten largest clones take up 0.75% to 0.9% of the sample.

Comments on this clone: This clone's antigen is unknown. No base quality values were provided; no much bigger clone lies one nucleotide off.

Sequencing input: memory CD4+ T cells from blood. The source of this sequence is an adult in good health and CMV-seronegative.

Here the CDR3 is given as CASSLTRRGGTDTQYF. The DNA sequence is as follows: TGTGCCAGCAGTCTAACCCGGCGGGGGGGCACAGATACGCAGTATTTT. The rearranged chain carries TRBV2 and TRBJ2-3, and TRBD2 aligns with 8 junction nucleotides. For this chain, trimming is 5 bases at the V end and 1 base at the J end, and the number of junction bases without a gene match is 8. According to the germline V gene, CDR1 reads SNHLY and CDR2 reads FYNNEI. Including the terminal cysteine and phenylalanine, the CDR3 comprises 16 residues. The kept DNA is CDR3 alone, 48 bases in frame from the first base.